The text below deals with one T cell receptor (beta chain). The antigen it binds to is not known. The sample holds no much larger clone one base away, and base qualities are not on file. Read against the paper, the sample's treatment or condition label means: around 19 received Ad26.COV2.S at low or high dose, single or two shots; 5 received placebo; per-sample allocation not given. For vaccine and placebo recipients, the sequenced repertoires came from samples collected on day 63 after the first injection. In Cohort 1b, roughly 26 adults aged 18-55 years were enrolled at a single site in Boston, USA, between 29 July and 7 August 2020. Ad26.COV2.S was a replication-incompetent adenovirus type 26 vector that expressed a prefusion-stabilized SARS-CoV-2 spike protein derived from the original Wuhan strain. This sample was included in a study of Ad26.COV2.S vaccination and SARS-CoV-2 variants (dated by TCRdb to the early 2020s). Turning to the overall study: Vaccine-arm donors came from COV1001, a multicentre, randomized, double-blind, placebo-controlled phase I-IIa trial of Ad26.COV2.S in healthy adults. The TCR-sequenced set comprised around 32 samples: some 20 Ad26.COV2.S vaccine recipients, 5 placebo recipients and 8 SARS-CoV-2 convalescent individuals. TCRbeta repertoire sequencing was used to assess the specificity and breadth of SARS-CoV-2-reactive T cell receptors after Ad26.COV2.S vaccination. Ad26.COV2.S was administered intramuscularly at 5 x 10^10 or 1 x 10^11 viral particles, either as a single shot or as two shots given 56 days apart. Participants in the trial were split at random into five groups of five each, receiving low-dose or high-dose Ad26.COV2.S once or twice, or else placebo on both occasions. Blinding of investigators to trial group allocation was maintained during experiments and outcome assessment.

Overall study results and their limits: Spike-specific TCR breadth was higher in Ad26.COV2.S recipients than in placebo recipients (P = 0.0014). According to the authors, total T cell responses may have been underestimated by the TCR breadth and depth analyses. Substantial breadth of spike-specific CD8+ and CD4+ T cell responses was reported after vaccination. The study lacked the statistical power to compare responses across vaccine doses or regimens. Non-spike TCR breadth was comparable between vaccine and placebo recipients, consistent with the vaccine containing only spike.

TCRbeta CDR3 regions were sequenced with the immunoSEQ Assay. After extraction, genomic DNA underwent amplification by bias-controlled multiplex PCR, followed by high-throughput sequencing. As for the authors' bioinformatics: Collapsing and filtering of sequences were performed to quantify the absolute abundance of each unique TCRbeta CDR3 region. Usable DNA was measured by amplifying reference genes present in all nucleated cells, and TCRbeta template counts were normalized to that usable DNA to estimate T cell fraction. Repertoire TCRs were annotated as SARS-CoV-2-specific by exact matching of V gene, CDR3 amino acid sequence and J gene to a known reactive TCR set. The reference SARS-CoV-2 TCR set came from MIRA and was filtered for enrichment in COVID-19-positive ImmuneCODE repertoires, removing public or cross-reactive TCRs. Drawing on the MIRA antigens, annotated TCRs were analysed further at the level of specific ORF or position within ORF. Breadth was defined as the number of annotated unique rearrangements divided by the total number of unique productive rearrangements, and depth was defined as the summed frequency of the annotated unique rearrangements. Two-sided Wilcoxon rank-sum tests were used to compare TCR breadth between groups. TCRdb re-hosts the immuneACCESS table, in-frame sequences only. Its copies lack some clones; in the studies checked, an unresolved V gene accounts for under half of them, and the cause for the rest is not known. That table furnishes V, J and clone size, whereas the DNA furnished D and trimming. Counted in this sample were roughly 300,000 clones; roughly 91% of them appeared once. The leading ten clones occupy approximately 5% of the sample.

Between the V and J ends, shortened by 7 bases and 1 base respectively, the junction contains 13 bases. Measured from the cysteine to the phenylalanine, the CDR3 is 14 residues long. The sequence is cut down to CDR3 DNA, 42 bases in frame from base 1. According to the germline V gene, CDR1 reads MDHEN and CDR2 reads SYDVKM. The rearrangement joined TRBV28 to TRBJ1-1; the D segment could be TRBD1, given 6 matching bases. The input for sequencing was peripheral blood, taken in a trial of Ad26.COV2.S vaccine versus placebo. The receptor comes from a person between 18 and 59 years old who received the Ad26.COV2.S COVID-19 vaccine or a placebo. This receptor has the CDR3 CASKTPGENTEAFF. The DNA is TGTGCCAGCAAGACGCCAGGGGAGAACACTGAAGCTTTCTTT.